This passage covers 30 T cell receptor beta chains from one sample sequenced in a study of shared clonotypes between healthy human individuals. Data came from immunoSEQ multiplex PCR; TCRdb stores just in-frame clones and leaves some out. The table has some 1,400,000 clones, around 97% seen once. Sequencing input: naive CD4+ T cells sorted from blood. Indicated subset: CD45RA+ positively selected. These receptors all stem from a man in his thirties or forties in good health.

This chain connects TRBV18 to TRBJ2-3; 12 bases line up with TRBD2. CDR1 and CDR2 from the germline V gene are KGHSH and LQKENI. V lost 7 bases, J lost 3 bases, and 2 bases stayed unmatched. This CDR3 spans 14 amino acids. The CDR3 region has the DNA TGTGCCAGCTTTGGACTAGCGGGAACAGATACGCAGTATTTT. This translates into CASFGLAGTDTQYF.

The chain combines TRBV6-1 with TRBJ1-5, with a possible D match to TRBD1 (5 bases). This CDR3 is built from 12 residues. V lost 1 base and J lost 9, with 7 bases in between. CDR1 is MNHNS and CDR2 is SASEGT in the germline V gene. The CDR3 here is CASSEGGSPQHF. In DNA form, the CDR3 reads TGTGCCAGCAGTGAAGGGGGCTCGCCCCAGCATTTT.

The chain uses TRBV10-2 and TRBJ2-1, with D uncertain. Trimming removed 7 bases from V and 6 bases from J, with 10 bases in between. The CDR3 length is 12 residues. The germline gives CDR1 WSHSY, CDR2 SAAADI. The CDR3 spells CASNSAGNEQFF. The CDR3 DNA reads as TGCGCCAGCAATTCGGCCGGCAATGAGCAGTTCTTC.

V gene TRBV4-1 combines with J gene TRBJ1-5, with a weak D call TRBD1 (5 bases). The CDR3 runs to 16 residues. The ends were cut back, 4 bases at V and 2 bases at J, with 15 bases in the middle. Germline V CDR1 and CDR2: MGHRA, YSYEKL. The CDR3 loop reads CASSPQGEGGNQPQHF. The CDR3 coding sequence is TGCGCCAGCAGCCCCCAGGGCGAAGGGGGCAATCAGCCCCAGCATTTT.

CDR3 DNA: TGCGCCAGCAGTGGGCCCGGGACAGGGGTTTTATGGCAGTACTTC. Its protein is CASSGPGTGVLWQYF. The chain couples TRBV10-2 to TRBJ2-7; the match to TRBD1 covers 10 bases. CDR3 length: 15 amino acids. The junction had 12 bases not matched to a gene; V was cut back by 4 bases and J by 9 bases. The germline V gene has CDR1 WSHSY and CDR2 SAAADI.

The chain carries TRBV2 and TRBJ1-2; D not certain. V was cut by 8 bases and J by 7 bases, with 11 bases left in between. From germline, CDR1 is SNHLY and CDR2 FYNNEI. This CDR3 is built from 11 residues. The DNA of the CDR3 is TGTGCCAGCGGAGAATACCGTGGCTACACCTTC. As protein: CASGEYRGYTF.

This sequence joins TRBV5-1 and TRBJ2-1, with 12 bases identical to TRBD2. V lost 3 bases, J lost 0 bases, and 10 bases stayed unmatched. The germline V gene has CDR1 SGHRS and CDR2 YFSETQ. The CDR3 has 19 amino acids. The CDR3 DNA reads TGCGCCAGCAGCTCAGGACTAGCGGGGTCTAAAACCTCCTACAATGAGCAGTTCTTC. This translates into CASSSGLAGSKTSYNEQFF.

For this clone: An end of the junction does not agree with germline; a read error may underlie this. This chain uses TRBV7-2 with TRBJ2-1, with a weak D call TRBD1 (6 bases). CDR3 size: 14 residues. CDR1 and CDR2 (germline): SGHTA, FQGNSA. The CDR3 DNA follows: TGTGCCAGCAGCTTAGTCCAGTTACGGCAGGGGAAAGTCTTC. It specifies CASSLVQLRQGKVF.

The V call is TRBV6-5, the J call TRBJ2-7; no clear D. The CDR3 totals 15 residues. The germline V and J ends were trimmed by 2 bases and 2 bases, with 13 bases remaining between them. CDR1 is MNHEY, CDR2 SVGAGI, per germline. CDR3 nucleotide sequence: TGTGCCAGCAGTTACAGTCGGGTCCTCACCTACGAGCAGTACTTC. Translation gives CASSYSRVLTYEQYF.

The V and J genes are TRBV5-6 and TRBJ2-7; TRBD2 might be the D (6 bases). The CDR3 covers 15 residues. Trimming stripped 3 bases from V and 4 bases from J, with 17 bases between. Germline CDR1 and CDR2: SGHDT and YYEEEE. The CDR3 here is CASSSGPGLAYEQYF. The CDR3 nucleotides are TGTGCCAGCAGCTCCGGGCCGGGACTCGCATACGAGCAGTACTTC.

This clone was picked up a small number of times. DNA for the CDR3: TGTGCCAGCAGCTTAGAAGATACGCAGTATTTT. It specifies CASSLEDTQYF. The chain carries TRBV7-6 and TRBJ2-3, with unresolved D. Germline V gene data show CDR1 as SGHVS and CDR2 as FNYEAQ. CDR3 length: 11 amino acids. Trimming left V 1 base short and J 5 bases short, with 1 base between. Together with reference TRBV7-6 and TRBJ2-3, the CDR3 gives the full variable domain: GAGVSQSPRYKVTKRGQDVALRCDPISGHVSLYWYRQALGQGPEFLTYFNYEAQQDKSGLPNDRFSAERPEGSISTLTIQRTEQRDSAMYRCASSLEDTQYFGPGTRLTVL.

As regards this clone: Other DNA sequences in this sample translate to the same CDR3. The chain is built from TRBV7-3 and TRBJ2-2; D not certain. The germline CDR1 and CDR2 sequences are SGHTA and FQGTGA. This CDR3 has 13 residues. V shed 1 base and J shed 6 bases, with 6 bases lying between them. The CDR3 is CASSLNAAGELFF. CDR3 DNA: TGTGCCAGCAGCTTAAATGCGGCCGGGGAGCTGTTTTTT.

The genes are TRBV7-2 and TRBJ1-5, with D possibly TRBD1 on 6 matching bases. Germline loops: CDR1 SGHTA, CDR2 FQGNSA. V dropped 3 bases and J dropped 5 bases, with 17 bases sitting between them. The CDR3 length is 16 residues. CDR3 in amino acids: CASSLGTQGRHQPQHF. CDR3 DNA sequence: TGTGCCAGCAGCTTGGGGACACAGGGCCGACATCAGCCCCAGCATTTT. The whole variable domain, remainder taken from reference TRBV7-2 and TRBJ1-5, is GAGVSQSPSNKVTEKGKDVELRCDPISGHTALYWYRQSLGQGLEFLIYFQGNSAPDKSGLPSDRFSAERTGGSVSTLTIQRTQQEDSAVYLCASSLGTQGRHQPQHFGDGTRLSIL.

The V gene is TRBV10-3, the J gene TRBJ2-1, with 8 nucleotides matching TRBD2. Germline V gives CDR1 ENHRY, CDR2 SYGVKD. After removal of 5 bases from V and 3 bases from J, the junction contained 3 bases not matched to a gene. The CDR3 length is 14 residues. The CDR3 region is CAISRSGSYNEQFF. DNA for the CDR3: TGTGCCATCAGTCGAAGCGGGAGCTACAATGAGCAGTTCTTC.

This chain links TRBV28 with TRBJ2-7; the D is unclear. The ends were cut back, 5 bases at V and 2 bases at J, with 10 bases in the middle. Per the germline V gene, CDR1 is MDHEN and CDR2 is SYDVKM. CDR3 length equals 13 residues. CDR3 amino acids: CASSRGQPYEQYF. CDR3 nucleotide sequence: TGTGCCAGCAGTCGTGGGCAACCCTACGAGCAGTACTTC. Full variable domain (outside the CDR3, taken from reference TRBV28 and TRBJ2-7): DVKVTQSSRYLVKRTGEKVFLECVQDMDHENMFWYRQDPGLGLRLIYFSYDVKMKEKGDIPEGYSVSREKKERFSLILESASTNQTSMYLCASSRGQPYEQYFGPGTRLTVT.

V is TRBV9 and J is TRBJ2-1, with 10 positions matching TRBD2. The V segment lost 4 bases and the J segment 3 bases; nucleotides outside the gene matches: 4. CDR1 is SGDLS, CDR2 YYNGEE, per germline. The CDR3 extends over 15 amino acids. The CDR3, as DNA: TGTGCCAGCAGCTCCGGGACTAGCGACTACAATGAGCAGTTCTTC. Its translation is CASSSGTSDYNEQFF.

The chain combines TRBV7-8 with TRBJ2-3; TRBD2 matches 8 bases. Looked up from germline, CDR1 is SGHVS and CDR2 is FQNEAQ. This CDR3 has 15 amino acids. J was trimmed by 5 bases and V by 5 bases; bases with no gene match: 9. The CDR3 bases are TGTGCCAGCAGCCACTCAGCGGGAGTTAAAGATACGCAGTATTTT. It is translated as CASSHSAGVKDTQYF. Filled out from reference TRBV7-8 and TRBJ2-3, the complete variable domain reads GAGVSQSPRYKVAKRGQDVALRCDPISGHVSLFWYQQALGQGPEFLTYFQNEAQLDKSGLPSDRFFAERPEGSVSTLKIQRTQQEDSAVYLCASSHSAGVKDTQYFGPGTRLTVL.

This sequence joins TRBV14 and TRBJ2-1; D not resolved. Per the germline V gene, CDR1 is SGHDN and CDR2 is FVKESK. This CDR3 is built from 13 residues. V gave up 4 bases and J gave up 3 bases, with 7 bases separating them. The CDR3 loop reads CASSPTNYNEQFF. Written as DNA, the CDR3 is TGTGCCAGCAGCCCGACCAACTACAATGAGCAGTTCTTC. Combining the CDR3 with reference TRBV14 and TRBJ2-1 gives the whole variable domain EAGVTQFPSHSVIEKGQTVTLRCDPISGHDNLYWYRRVMGKEIKFLLHFVKESKQDESGMPNNRFLAERTGGTYSTLKVQPAELEDSGVYFCASSPTNYNEQFFGPGTRLTVL.

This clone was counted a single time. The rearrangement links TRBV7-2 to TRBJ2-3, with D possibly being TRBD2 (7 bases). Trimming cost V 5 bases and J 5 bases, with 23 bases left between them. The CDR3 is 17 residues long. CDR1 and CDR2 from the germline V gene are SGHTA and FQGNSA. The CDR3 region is CASSPRKLAEGQDTQYF. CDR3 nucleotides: TGTGCCAGCAGCCCAAGGAAGCTAGCGGAGGGACAAGATACGCAGTATTTT.

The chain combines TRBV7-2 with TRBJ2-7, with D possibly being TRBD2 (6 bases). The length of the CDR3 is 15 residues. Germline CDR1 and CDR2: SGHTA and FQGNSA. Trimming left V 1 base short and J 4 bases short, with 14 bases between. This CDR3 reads CASSLGWGGMYEQYF. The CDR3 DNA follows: TGTGCCAGCAGCTTAGGCTGGGGCGGGATGTACGAGCAGTACTTC.

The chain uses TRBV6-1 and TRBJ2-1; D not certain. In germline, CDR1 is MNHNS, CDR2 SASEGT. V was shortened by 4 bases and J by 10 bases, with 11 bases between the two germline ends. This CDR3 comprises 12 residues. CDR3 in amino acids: CASSVPLGEQFF. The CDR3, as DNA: TGTGCCAGCAGTGTCCCCTTGGGGGAGCAGTTCTTC.

In nucleotides, the CDR3 is TGTGCCAGCAGCCGGACTAGCGGGAATATCGACGAGCAGTACTTC. Its protein is CASSRTSGNIDEQYF. The chain has TRBV7-8 and TRBJ2-7, with TRBD2 matching 12 bases. The CDR3 loop spans 15 amino acids. V dropped 5 bases and J dropped 5; count of bases not matched to a gene: 7. CDR1 is SGHVS and CDR2 is FQNEAQ in the germline V gene.

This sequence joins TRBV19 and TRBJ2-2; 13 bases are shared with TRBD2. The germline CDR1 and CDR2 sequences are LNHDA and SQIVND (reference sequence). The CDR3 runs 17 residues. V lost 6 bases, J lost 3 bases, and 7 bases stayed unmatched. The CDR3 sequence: CASSGLAGVRDTGELFF. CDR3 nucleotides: TGTGCCAGTAGCGGACTAGCGGGAGTGAGGGACACCGGGGAGCTGTTTTTT. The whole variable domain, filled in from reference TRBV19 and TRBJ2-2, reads DGGITQSPKYLFRKEGQNVTLSCEQNLNHDAMYWYRQDPGQGLRLIYYSQIVNDFQKGDIAEGYSVSREKKESFPLTVTSAQKNPTAFYLCASSGLAGVRDTGELFFGEGSRLTVL.

This chain's CDR3 is CASSGVAGGGTGELFF. The CDR3 DNA reads as TGTGCCAGCAGCGGGGTAGCGGGAGGAGGCACCGGGGAGCTGTTTTTT. The chain uses TRBV9 and TRBJ2-2; 10 bases are shared with TRBD2. Germline V gene data show CDR1 as SGDLS and CDR2 as YYNGEE. This CDR3 comprises 16 residues. V lost 3 bases, J lost 4 bases, and 6 bases stayed unmatched.

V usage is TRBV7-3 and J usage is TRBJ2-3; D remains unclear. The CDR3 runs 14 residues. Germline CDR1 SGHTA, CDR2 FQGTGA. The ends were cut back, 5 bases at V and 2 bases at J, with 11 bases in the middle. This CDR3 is CASSPDTNTDTQYF. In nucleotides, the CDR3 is TGTGCCAGCAGCCCCGACACGAACACAGATACGCAGTATTTT.

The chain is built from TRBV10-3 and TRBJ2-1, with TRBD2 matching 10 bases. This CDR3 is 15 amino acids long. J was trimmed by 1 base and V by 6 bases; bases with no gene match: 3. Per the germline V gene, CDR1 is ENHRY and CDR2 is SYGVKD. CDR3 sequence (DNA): TGTGCCATCAGCGCAGCGGGAGGGTCCTACAATGAGCAGTTCTTC. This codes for CAISAAGGSYNEQFF.

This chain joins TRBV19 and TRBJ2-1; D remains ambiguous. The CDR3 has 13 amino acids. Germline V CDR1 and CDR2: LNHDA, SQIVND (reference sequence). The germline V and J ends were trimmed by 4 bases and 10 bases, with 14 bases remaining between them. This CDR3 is CASSTLSGPEQFF. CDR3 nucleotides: TGTGCCAGTAGTACCCTCAGTGGACCCGAGCAGTTCTTC.

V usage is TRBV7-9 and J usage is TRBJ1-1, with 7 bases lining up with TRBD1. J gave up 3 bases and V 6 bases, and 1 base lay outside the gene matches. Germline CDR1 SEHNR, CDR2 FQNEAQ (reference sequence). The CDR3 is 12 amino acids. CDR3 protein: CASRGTDTEAFF. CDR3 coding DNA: TGTGCCAGCAGGGGGACAGACACTGAAGCTTTCTTT.

CDR3 sequence (DNA): TGTGCCAGCAGCTTTACGACAGGGGTGATTGAAACTGAAGCTTTCTTT. It is translated as CASSFTTGVIETEAFF. The chain links TRBV7-2 to TRBJ1-1, with 8 bases matching TRBD1. Germline CDR1 reads SGHTA; CDR2 reads FQGNSA. V trimming: 3 bases; J trimming: 5 bases; junction bases outside the gene matches: 11. The CDR3 contains 16 residues.

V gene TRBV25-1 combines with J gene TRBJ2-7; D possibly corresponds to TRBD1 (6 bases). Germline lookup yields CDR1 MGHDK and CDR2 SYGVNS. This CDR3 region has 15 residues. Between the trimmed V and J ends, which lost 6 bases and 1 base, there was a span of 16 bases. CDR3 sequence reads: CASSLRGERSYEQYF. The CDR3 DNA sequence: TGTGCCAGCAGCCTCAGGGGTGAAAGATCCTACGAGCAGTACTTC.